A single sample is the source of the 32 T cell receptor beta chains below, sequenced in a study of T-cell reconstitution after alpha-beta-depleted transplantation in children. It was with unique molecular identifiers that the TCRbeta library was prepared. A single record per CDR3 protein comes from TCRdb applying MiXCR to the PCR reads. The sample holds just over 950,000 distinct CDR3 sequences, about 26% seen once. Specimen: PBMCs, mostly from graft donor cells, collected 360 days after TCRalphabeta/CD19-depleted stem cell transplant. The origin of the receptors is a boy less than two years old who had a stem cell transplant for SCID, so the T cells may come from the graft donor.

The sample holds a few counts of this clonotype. CDR3 bases: TGCGCCAGCAGCCCGCCCGACCCCCTGGGAGCTTTCTTT. It codes for CASSPPDPLGAFF. This rearrangement joins TRBV5-1 to TRBJ1-1; D is undetermined. With 4 bases removed from V and 10 bases from J, the gap between germline ends came to 17 bases. CDR1 SGHRS and CDR2 YFSETQ come from the germline V gene. This CDR3 spans 13 amino acids.

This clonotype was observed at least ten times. The DNA for the CDR3 is TGTGCCAGCAGCCTCGCGGGGGGGCCCTTTCCAAATACGCAGTATTTT. It translates to CASSLAGGPFPNTQYF. The V gene is TRBV5-6, the J gene TRBJ2-3; 9 bases agree with TRBD2. With 4 bases clipped from V and 7 bases from J, the junction kept 13 bases outside the gene matches. This CDR3 spans 16 amino acids. Looked up from germline, CDR1 is SGHDT and CDR2 is YYEEEE.

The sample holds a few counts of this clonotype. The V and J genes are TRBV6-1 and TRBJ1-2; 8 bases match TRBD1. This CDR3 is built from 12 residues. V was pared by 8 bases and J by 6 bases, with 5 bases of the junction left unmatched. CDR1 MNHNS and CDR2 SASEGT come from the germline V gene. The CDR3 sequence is CASSDRVDGYTF. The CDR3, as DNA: TGTGCCAGCTCGGACAGGGTAGATGGCTACACCTTC.

The CDR3 DNA follows: TGTGCCAGCAGCGCGGGGGACACCATTAATGAAAAACTGTTTTTT. Amino acid sequence: CASSAGDTINEKLFF. V and J are TRBV9 and TRBJ1-4, with D maybe TRBD1 (6 bases). Germline V gene lookup returns CDR1 SGDLS and CDR2 YYNGEE. This CDR3 has 15 amino acids. V was clipped by 3 bases and J by 4 bases, with 13 bases between them.

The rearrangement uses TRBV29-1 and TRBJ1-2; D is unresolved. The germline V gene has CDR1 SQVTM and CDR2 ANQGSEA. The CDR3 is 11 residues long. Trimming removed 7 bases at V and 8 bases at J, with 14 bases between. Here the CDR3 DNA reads TGCAGCGCTGTTGACCTCGGAGGCTACACCTTC. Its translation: CSAVDLGGYTF.

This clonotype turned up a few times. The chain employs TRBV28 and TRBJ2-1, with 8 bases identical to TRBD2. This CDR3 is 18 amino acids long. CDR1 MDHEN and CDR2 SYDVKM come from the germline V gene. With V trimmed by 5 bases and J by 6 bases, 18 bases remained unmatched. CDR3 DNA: TGTGCCAGCAGTCCCGGGAGGGTATTATCCACTGGGGGCAATGAGCAGTTCTTC. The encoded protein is CASSPGRVLSTGGNEQFF.

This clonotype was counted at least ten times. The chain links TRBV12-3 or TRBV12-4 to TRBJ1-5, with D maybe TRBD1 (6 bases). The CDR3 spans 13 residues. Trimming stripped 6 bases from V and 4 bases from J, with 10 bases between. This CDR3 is CASSLQGNQPQHF. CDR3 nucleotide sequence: TGTGCCAGCAGCCTGCAGGGGAATCAGCCCCAGCATTTT.

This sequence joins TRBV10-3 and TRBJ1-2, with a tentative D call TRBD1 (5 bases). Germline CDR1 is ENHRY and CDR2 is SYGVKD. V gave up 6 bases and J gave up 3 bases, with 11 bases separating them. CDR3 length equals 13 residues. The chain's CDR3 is CAIRKGVDYGYTF. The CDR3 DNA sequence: TGTGCCATCAGAAAAGGGGTAGACTATGGCTACACCTTC.

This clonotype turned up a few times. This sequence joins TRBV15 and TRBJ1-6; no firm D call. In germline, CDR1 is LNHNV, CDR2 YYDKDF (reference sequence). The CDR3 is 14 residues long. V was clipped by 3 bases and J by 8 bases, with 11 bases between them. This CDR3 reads CATSSLKGDSPLHF. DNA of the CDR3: TGTGCCACCAGCAGCCTTAAGGGCGATTCACCCCTCCACTTT.

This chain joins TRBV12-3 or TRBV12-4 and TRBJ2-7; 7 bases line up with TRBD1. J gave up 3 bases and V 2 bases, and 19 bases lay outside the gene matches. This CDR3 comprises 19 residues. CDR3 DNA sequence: TGTGCCAGCAGTTTAACGACCCCCGCTTGGGACAGTGGGAACTACGAGCAGTACTTC. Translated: CASSLTTPAWDSGNYEQYF.

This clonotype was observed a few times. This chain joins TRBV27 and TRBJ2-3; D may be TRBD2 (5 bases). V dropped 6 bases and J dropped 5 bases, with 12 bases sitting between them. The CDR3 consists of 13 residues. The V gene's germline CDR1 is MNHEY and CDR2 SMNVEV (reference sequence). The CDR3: CASRDPLGDTQYF. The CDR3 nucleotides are TGTGCCAGCAGGGACCCACTAGGAGATACGCAGTATTTT.

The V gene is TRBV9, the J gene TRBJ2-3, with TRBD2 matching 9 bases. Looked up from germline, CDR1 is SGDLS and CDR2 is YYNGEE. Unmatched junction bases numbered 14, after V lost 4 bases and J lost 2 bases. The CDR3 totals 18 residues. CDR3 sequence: CASSPHGLAGTSTDTQYF. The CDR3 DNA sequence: TGTGCCAGCAGCCCTCACGGGCTAGCGGGGACATCCACAGATACGCAGTATTTT.

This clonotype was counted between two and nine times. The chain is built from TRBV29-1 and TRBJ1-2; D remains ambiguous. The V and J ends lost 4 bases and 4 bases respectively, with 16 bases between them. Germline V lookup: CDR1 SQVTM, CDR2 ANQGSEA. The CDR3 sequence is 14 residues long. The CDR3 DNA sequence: TGCAGCGTTGGACCTCGGGTTGCGGGCTATGGCTACACCTTC. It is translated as CSVGPRVAGYGYTF. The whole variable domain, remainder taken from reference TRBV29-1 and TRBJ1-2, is SAVISQKPSRDICQRGTSLTIQCQVDSQVTMMFWYRQQPGQSLTLIATANQGSEATYESGFVIDKFPISRPNLTFSTLTVSNMSPEDSSIYLCSVGPRVAGYGYTFGSGTRLTVV.

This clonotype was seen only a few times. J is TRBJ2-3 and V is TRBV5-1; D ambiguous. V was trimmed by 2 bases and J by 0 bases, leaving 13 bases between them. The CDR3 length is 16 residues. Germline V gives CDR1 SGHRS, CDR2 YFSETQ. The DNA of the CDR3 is TGCGCCAGCAGCTTCACCGGGCGCCCTAGCACAGATACGCAGTATTTT. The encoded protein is CASSFTGRPSTDTQYF.

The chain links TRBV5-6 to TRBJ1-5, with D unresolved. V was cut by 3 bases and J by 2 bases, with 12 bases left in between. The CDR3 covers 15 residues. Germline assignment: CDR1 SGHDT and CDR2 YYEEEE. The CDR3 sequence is CASSSRSGGNQPQHF. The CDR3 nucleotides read TGTGCCAGCAGCTCACGATCGGGCGGCAATCAGCCCCAGCATTTT.

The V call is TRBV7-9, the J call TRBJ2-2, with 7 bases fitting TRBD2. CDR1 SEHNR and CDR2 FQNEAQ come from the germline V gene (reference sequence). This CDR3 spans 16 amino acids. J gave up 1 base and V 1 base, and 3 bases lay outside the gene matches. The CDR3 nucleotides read TGTGCCAGCAGCTTAGGAAGCGGGGTGAACACCGGGGAGCTGTTTTTT. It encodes CASSLGSGVNTGELFF.

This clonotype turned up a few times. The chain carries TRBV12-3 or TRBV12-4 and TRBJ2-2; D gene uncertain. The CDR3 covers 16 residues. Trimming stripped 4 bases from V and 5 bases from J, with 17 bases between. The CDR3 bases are TGTGCCAGCAGTTCTCACCTCGGTGTTCGGACCGGGGAGCTGTTTTTT. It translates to CASSSHLGVRTGELFF.

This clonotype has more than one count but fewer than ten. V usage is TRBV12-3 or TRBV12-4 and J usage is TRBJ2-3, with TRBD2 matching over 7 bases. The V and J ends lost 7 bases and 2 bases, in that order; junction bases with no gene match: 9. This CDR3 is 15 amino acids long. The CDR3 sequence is CASTPHRGVTDTQYF. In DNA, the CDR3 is TGTGCCAGCACCCCTCATCGGGGGGTCACAGATACGCAGTATTTT.

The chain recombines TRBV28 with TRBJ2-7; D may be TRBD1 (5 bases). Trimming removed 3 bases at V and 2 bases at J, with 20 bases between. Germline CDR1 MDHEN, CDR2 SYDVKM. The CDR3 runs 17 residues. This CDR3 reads CASSLAPGKAGTYEQYF. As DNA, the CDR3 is TGTGCCAGCAGTTTGGCTCCAGGGAAGGCAGGGACCTACGAGCAGTACTTC.

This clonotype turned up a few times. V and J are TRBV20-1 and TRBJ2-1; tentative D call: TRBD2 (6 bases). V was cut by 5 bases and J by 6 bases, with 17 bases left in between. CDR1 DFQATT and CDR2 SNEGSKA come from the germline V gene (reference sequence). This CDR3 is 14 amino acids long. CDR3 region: CSAARGLGGNEQFF. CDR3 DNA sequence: TGCAGTGCTGCAAGGGGATTGGGGGGCAATGAGCAGTTCTTC.

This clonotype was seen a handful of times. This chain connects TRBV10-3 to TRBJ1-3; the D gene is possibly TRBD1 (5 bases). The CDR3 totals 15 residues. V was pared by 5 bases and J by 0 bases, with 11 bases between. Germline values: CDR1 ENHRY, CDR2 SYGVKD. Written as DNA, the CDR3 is TGTGCCATCAGTCTGACAGTTCCCTCTGGAAACACCATATATTTT. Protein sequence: CAISLTVPSGNTIYF.

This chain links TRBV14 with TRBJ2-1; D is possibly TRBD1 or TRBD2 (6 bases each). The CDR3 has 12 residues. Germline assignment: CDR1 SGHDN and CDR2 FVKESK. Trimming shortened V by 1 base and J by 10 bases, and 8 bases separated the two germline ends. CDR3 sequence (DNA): TGTGCCAGCAGCCAAGTGGGGGGCGAGCAGTTCTTC. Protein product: CASSQVGGEQFF.

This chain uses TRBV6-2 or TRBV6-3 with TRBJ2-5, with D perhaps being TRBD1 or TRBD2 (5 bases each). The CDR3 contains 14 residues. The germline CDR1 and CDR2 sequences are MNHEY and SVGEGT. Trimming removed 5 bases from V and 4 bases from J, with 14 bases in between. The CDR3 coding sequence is TGTGCCAGCAGTAGGGGACGGTTAGGAGAGACCCAGTACTTC. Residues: CASSRGRLGETQYF.

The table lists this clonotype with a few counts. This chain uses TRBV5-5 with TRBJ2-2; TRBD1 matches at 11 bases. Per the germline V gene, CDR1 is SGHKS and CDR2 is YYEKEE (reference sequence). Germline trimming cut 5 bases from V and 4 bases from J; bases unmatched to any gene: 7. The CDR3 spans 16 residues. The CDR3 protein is CASSRRGQGGTGELFF. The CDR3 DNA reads TGTGCCAGCAGTCGCCGGGGACAGGGGGGCACCGGGGAGCTGTTTTTT.

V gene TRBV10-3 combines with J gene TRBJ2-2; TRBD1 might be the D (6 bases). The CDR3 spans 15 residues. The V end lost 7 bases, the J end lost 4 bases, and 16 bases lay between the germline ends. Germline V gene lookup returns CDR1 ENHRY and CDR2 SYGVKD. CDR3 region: CAIKDLGHTTGELFF. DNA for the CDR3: TGTGCCATCAAGGATTTGGGACATACCACCGGGGAGCTGTTTTTT.

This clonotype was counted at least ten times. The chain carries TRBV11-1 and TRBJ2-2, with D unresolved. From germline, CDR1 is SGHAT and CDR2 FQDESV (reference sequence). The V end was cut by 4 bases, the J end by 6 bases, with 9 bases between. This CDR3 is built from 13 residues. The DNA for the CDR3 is TGTGCCAGCAGCTCCCAGTTATCCGGGGAGCTGTTTTTT. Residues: CASSSQLSGELFF.

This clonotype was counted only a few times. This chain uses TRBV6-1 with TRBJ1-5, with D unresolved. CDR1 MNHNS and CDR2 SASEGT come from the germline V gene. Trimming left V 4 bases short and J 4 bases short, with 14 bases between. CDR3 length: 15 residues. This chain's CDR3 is CASSAVGGMNQPQHF. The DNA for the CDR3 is TGTGCCAGCAGTGCCGTGGGCGGGATGAATCAGCCCCAGCATTTT.

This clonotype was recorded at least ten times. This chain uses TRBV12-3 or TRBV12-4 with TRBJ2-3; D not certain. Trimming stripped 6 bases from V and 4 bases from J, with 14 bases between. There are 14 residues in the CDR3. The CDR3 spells CASSFYNGADTQYF. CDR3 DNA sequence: TGTGCCAGCAGCTTTTATAATGGGGCAGATACGCAGTATTTT.

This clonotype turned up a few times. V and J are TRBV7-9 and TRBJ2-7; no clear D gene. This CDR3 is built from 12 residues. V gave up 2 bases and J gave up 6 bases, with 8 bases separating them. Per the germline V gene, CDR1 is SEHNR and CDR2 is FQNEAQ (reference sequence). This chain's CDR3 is CASSLKGLEQYF. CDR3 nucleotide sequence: TGTGCCAGCAGCTTAAAAGGTCTCGAGCAGTACTTC.

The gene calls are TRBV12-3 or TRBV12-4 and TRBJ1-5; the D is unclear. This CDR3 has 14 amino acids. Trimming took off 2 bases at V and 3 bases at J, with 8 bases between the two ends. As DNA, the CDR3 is TGTGCCAGCAGTTTAATGGGAATCAATCAGCCCCAGCATTTT. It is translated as CASSLMGINQPQHF.

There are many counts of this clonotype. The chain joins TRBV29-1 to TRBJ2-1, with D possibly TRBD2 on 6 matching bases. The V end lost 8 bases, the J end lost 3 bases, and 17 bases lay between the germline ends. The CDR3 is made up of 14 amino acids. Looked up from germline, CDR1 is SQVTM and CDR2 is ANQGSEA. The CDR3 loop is CSTYIGEDYNEQFF. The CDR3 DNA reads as TGCAGCACCTATATTGGGGAGGACTACAATGAGCAGTTCTTC.

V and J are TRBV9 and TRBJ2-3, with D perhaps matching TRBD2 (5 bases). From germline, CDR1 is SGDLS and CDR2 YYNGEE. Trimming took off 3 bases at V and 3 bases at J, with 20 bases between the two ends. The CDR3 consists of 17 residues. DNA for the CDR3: TGTGCCAGCAGCGCCCCCCGGGGTAGCCCGGGGACAGATACGCAGTATTTT. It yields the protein CASSAPRGSPGTDTQYF.